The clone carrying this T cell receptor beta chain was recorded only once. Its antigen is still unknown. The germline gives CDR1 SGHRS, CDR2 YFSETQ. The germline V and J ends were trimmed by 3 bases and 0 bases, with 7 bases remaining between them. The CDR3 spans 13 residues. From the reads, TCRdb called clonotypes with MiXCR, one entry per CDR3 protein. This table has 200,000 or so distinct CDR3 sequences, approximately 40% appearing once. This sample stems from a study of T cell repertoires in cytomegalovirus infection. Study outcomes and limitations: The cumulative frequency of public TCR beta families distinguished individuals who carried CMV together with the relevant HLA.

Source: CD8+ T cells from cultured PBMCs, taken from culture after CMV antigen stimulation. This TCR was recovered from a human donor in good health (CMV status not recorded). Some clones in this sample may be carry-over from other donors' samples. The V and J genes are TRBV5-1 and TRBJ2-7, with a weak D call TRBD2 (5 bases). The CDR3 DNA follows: TGCGCCAGCAGCTGGGAGAACTCCTACGAGCAGTACTTC. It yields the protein CASSWENSYEQYF.